This T cell receptor beta chain emerged from a study of PD-1 blockade in classical Hodgkin lymphoma. Each patient's relapse followed autologous stem cell transplantation, and brentuximab vedotin exposure varied. Between the trimmed V and J ends, which lost 3 bases and 8 bases, there was a span of 11 bases. This CDR3 spans 13 amino acids. From germline, CDR1 is SNHLY and CDR2 FYNNEI. Sequenced by immunoSEQ multiplex PCR; TCRdb stores in-frame clones only, minus some. Found here are 25,000 to 35,000 clones, around 68% of them singletons; the top ten hold nearly 15%. The specimen comprised peripheral blood mononuclear cells (PBMCs), sampled before the second cycle of nivolumab. This chain connects TRBV2 to TRBJ2-4; maybe TRBD2 (5 bases). The clonotype comes from a human donor with classical Hodgkin lymphoma. In DNA, the CDR3 is TGTGCCAGCAGTGAGGAAGGGCGGGACATTCAGTACTTC. Protein product: CASSEEGRDIQYF.